The clone carrying this TCR beta chain was recorded many times. This entry comes from a study of molecular identifiers for immune sequencing clone quantification. One entry per CDR3 protein, called by TCRdb with MiXCR from the PCR reads. The sample has over 55,000 distinct CDR3 sequences, 15% to 20% seen once. The V gene lost 0 bases and the J gene lost 8 bases, with 13 bases spanning the gap. The CDR3 has 14 amino acids. Looked up from germline, CDR1 is GTSNPN and CDR2 is SVGIG (reference sequence). It was from around 18,000 to 910,000 sorted cells, with 10%, 30% or 50% RNA, that naive CD8 libraries came.

This sequence originates from a human donor in good health. Some libraries in this study had Jurkat cell RNA spiked in. The sample comprised naive CD8+ T cells from blood, with Jurkat cell RNA spiked in. Subset in this sample: FACS-sorted CD8+CD4-CCR7+CD45RA+ naive T cells. The chain couples TRBV30 to TRBJ1-4; D gene uncertain. CDR3 region: CAWSVEAGPEKLFF. CDR3 in DNA: TGTGCCTGGAGTGTAGAGGCCGGTCCGGAAAAACTGTTTTTT.